The 18 T cell receptor beta chains reported below all come from one sample, sequenced in a study of shared clonotypes between healthy human individuals. TCRdb keeps only in-frame clones here, not all; method: immunoSEQ multiplex PCR. Among about 2 million clones listed, 95% were seen once. The specimen sequenced was naive CD4+ T cells sorted from blood. The subset here: CD45RA+ positively selected. The receptors here all came from a man between 18 and 29 years old in good health.

The J gene is TRBJ2-1, the V gene TRBV5-4; TRBD2 matches at 11 bases. The V gene end was trimmed by 3 bases and the J gene end by 3 bases; junction bases not matched to a gene: 5. The CDR3 runs 16 residues. CDR1 and CDR2 (germline): SGHNT, YYREEE (reference sequence). The CDR3 region is CASSSPGTSGYNEQFF. As DNA, the CDR3 is TGTGCCAGCAGCTCTCCCGGGACTAGCGGCTACAATGAGCAGTTCTTC.

Comment on this clone: This same CDR3 is encoded by further DNA sequences in the sample. The chain links TRBV11-2 to TRBJ1-5; D is unclear. The ends were cut back, 3 bases at V and 1 base at J, with 7 bases in the middle. This CDR3 is 14 amino acids long. CDR1 SGHAT and CDR2 FQNNGV come from the germline V gene. This CDR3 is CASSLGQSNQPQHF. The CDR3 coding sequence is TGTGCCAGCAGCTTGGGTCAGAGCAATCAGCCCCAGCATTTT.

This rearrangement joins TRBV5-1 to TRBJ2-7; 8 nucleotides match TRBD1. This CDR3 spans 14 amino acids. With 0 bases clipped from V and 5 bases from J, the junction kept 4 bases outside the gene matches. The germline gives CDR1 SGHRS, CDR2 YFSETQ. DNA of the CDR3: TGCGCCAGCAGCTTGGCCGGACAGGGCCACGAGCAGTACTTC. Translation gives CASSLAGQGHEQYF.

This chain connects TRBV5-6 to TRBJ2-2, with TRBD2 identical over 8 bases. The CDR3 is 16 residues long. The trim removed 0 bases at V and 2 bases at J, leaving 3 bases unmatched. Per germline, CDR1 SGHDT and CDR2 YYEEEE. The chain's CDR3 is CASSLASGGNTGELFF. The DNA of the CDR3 is TGTGCCAGCAGCTTGGCGAGCGGGGGCAACACCGGGGAGCTGTTTTTT.

The rearrangement links TRBV28 to TRBJ2-7; 8 bases align to TRBD1. Germline V gene lookup returns CDR1 MDHEN and CDR2 SYDVKM. V was pared by 6 bases and J by 0 bases, with 7 bases of the junction left unmatched. This CDR3 is 15 amino acids long. This CDR3 is CASRWGTGHSYEQYF. The CDR3 coding sequence is TGTGCCAGCAGATGGGGGACAGGACACTCCTACGAGCAGTACTTC.

In the case of this clone: Other DNA sequences in this sample translate to the same CDR3. The rearrangement links TRBV5-4 to TRBJ1-6; TRBD1 agrees at 11 bases. The trim removed 0 bases at V and 7 bases at J, leaving 0 bases unmatched. This CDR3 comprises 15 residues. CDR1 is SGHNT, CDR2 YYREEE, per germline (reference sequence). The CDR3 reads CASSLGTGGNSPLHF. The CDR3 bases are TGTGCCAGCAGCTTGGGGACAGGGGGCAATTCACCCCTCCACTTT.

V and J are TRBV6-1 and TRBJ1-5; tentatively, D is TRBD1 (5 bases). Germline lookup yields CDR1 MNHNS and CDR2 SASEGT. With 3 bases removed from V and 5 bases from J, the gap between germline ends came to 11 bases. The CDR3 loop spans 14 amino acids. The CDR3 DNA sequence: TGTGCCAGCAGTGATAAGGGGTCCTATCAGCCCCAGCATTTT. It is translated as CASSDKGSYQPQHF.

For this clone: Compared with germline, one end of the junction differs, possibly owing to a read error. The rearrangement joins TRBV6-1 to TRBJ2-7, with no clear D. The CDR3 loop spans 13 amino acids. Germline values: CDR1 MNHNS, CDR2 SASEGT. The DNA for the CDR3 is TGTACCAGCAGTGATCAGGTCTGGCCCGAGCAGTACTTC. This encodes CTSSDQVWPEQYF.

As concerns this clone: One end of the junction is discordant with germline, which a read error may explain. The genes are TRBV2 and TRBJ1-5, with no clear D. There are 13 residues in the CDR3. Germline V gives CDR1 SNHLY, CDR2 FYNNEI. CDR3 in amino acids: CGAGEDLNQPQHF. As DNA, the CDR3 is TGCGGCGCGGGTGAGGACTTGAATCAGCCCCAGCATTTT. The full variable domain, with the rest looked up from reference TRBV2 and TRBJ1-5, is EPEVTQTPSHQVTQMGQEVILRCVPISNHLYFYWYRQILGQKVEFLVSFYNNEISEKSEIFDDQFSVERPDGSNFTLKIRSTKLEDSAMYFCGAGEDLNQPQHFGDGTRLSIL.

This chain connects TRBV5-4 to TRBJ2-3; possible D gene TRBD2, 5 bases. CDR3 length: 14 amino acids. Germline-derived CDR1 and CDR2 are SGHNT and YYREEE (reference sequence). V was pared by 1 base and J by 4 bases, with 10 bases between. DNA of the CDR3: TGTGCCAGCAGCTTGCGGGGTAAGGCAGATACGCAGTATTTT. Its protein product is CASSLRGKADTQYF.

As to this clone: The sample carries other DNA sequences with the same CDR3. The chain has TRBV5-6 and TRBJ2-7; 8 bases match TRBD2. Losses at the gene ends were 3 bases for V and 0 bases for J; bases not matched to a gene: 2. The CDR3 has 14 residues. The germline gives CDR1 SGHDT, CDR2 YYEEEE. Here the CDR3 reads CASSSTSGSYEQYF. CDR3 coding DNA: TGTGCCAGCAGCTCCACTAGCGGCTCCTACGAGCAGTACTTC.

The chain employs TRBV6-1 and TRBJ1-1; D is undetermined. Trimming left V 4 bases short and J 1 base short, with 10 bases between. Looked up from germline, CDR1 is MNHNS and CDR2 is SASEGT. The CDR3 runs to 14 residues. The CDR3 coding sequence is TGTGCCAGCAGTGTAGACCAGGCGAACACTGAAGCTTTCTTT. It translates to CASSVDQANTEAFF.

This chain connects TRBV6-6 to TRBJ2-7; 7 bases align to TRBD1. The V and J ends lost 7 bases and 4 bases, in that order; junction bases with no gene match: 7. This CDR3 is built from 13 residues. Germline assignment: CDR1 MNHNY and CDR2 SVGAGI (reference sequence). The CDR3 spells CASIRDSDYEQYF. The CDR3 DNA follows: TGTGCCAGCATCCGGGACAGCGATTACGAGCAGTACTTC.

The J gene is TRBJ1-5, the V gene TRBV7-2; D is ambiguous. The V and J ends lost 5 bases and 0 bases respectively, with 11 bases between them. This CDR3 contains 15 residues. CDR1 is SGHTA and CDR2 is FQGNSA in the germline V gene. CDR3 sequence: CASSPRGYSNQPQHF. The CDR3 DNA reads TGTGCCAGCAGCCCCAGAGGATATAGCAATCAGCCCCAGCATTTT.

The chain employs TRBV2 and TRBJ1-2; D gene unclear. Germline assignment: CDR1 SNHLY and CDR2 FYNNEI. The CDR3 is 13 amino acids. Trimming shortened V by 8 bases and J by 7 bases, and 17 bases separated the two germline ends. Here the CDR3 reads CASRLVRMSGYTF. As DNA, the CDR3 is TGTGCCAGCCGATTGGTCCGGATGAGTGGCTACACCTTC. The full variable domain, its missing parts supplied by reference TRBV2 and TRBJ1-2, is EPEVTQTPSHQVTQMGQEVILRCVPISNHLYFYWYRQILGQKVEFLVSFYNNEISEKSEIFDDQFSVERPDGSNFTLKIRSTKLEDSAMYFCASRLVRMSGYTFGSGTRLTVV.

The rearrangement joins TRBV4-1 to TRBJ1-5; D possibly corresponds to TRBD1 (6 bases). The V end lost 0 bases, the J end lost 6 bases, and 12 bases lay between the germline ends. Germline CDR1 reads MGHRA; CDR2 reads YSYEKL. The CDR3 loop spans 15 amino acids. CDR3 sequence (DNA): TGCGCCAGCAGCCAAGATACGGGGGCAGTTCAGCCCCAGCATTTT. This translates into CASSQDTGAVQPQHF.

The J gene is TRBJ1-6, the V gene TRBV9; D is uncertain. The CDR3 is 15 amino acids. With 0 bases removed from V and 10 bases from J, the gap between germline ends came to 14 bases. In germline, CDR1 is SGDLS, CDR2 YYNGEE. Here the CDR3 reads CASSVEVGLGSPLHF. CDR3 DNA: TGTGCCAGCAGCGTAGAAGTCGGGCTGGGCTCACCCCTCCACTTT.

This chain uses TRBV23-1 with TRBJ1-5; tentatively, D is TRBD1 (6 bases). TRBV23-1 is reported as an ORF; its role is uncertain. This CDR3 contains 16 residues. Trimming shortened V by 0 bases and J by 5 bases, and 14 bases separated the two germline ends. CDR3 nucleotides: TGCGCCAGCAGTCAATCAAGAGGGGGTGGGTATCAGCCCCAGCATTTT. This encodes CASSQSRGGGYQPQHF.